These 5 T cell receptor beta chains share one sample of origin, sequenced in a study of blood T cell repertoires in COVID-19. Some clones are missing from TCRdb's copy, which holds only in-frame ones; the method was immunoSEQ multiplex PCR. In the table there are about 200,000 clones, 82% of which are singletons. The sequenced material came from peripheral blood. These receptors were taken from a woman aged 40 to 50 with acute or convalescent COVID-19.

The chain is built from TRBV7-9 and TRBJ2-7, with 10 bases that match TRBD2. The length of the CDR3 is 16 residues. From germline, CDR1 is SEHNR and CDR2 FQNEAQ (reference sequence). V lost 5 bases to trimming and J lost 0 bases; unmatched junction nucleotides: 7. The CDR3 coding sequence is TGTGCCAGCAGCACAGGGACTAGCGAGACCTCCTACGAGCAGTACTTC. This codes for CASSTGTSETSYEQYF.

The J gene is TRBJ1-2, the V gene TRBV30; TRBD1 is a possible D gene (5 bases). V was shortened by 1 base and J by 4 bases, with 13 bases between the two germline ends. Looked up from germline, CDR1 is GTSNPN and CDR2 is SVGIG (reference sequence). The CDR3 extends over 14 amino acids. The chain's CDR3 is CAWSGDSSTYGYTF. CDR3 nucleotides: TGTGCCTGGAGTGGTGACAGCTCTACCTATGGCTACACCTTC.

This chain connects TRBV10-1 to TRBJ1-1; perhaps TRBD1 as D (6 bases). From germline, CDR1 is WNHNN and CDR2 SYGVQD (reference sequence). V was shortened by 3 bases and J by 5 bases, with 22 bases between the two germline ends. CDR3 length: 17 amino acids. CDR3 sequence (DNA): TGCGCCAGCAGTGACCTCAACCTTAACAGGGCAGGGACTGAAGCTTTCTTT. Its protein product is CASSDLNLNRAGTEAFF.

The chain recombines TRBV10-3 with TRBJ2-3, with 8 bases aligning to TRBD2. There are 16 residues in the CDR3. Per germline, CDR1 ENHRY and CDR2 SYGVKD. V lost 4 bases to trimming and J lost 1 base; unmatched junction nucleotides: 7. CDR3 in amino acids: CAISGGFSGGTDTQYF. CDR3 nucleotide sequence: TGTGCCATCAGTGGGGGATTTAGCGGGGGCACAGATACGCAGTATTTT.

The chain combines TRBV6-5 with TRBJ2-2; tentatively, D is TRBD1 (5 bases). CDR3 length: 14 residues. V lost 6 bases to trimming and J lost 8 bases, with 16 bases between them. Germline-derived CDR1 and CDR2 are MNHEY and SVGAGI. CDR3 loop: CASRRQSLRGELFF. Here the CDR3 DNA reads TGTGCCAGCAGGCGACAGTCCCTTCGTGGGGAGCTGTTTTTT.